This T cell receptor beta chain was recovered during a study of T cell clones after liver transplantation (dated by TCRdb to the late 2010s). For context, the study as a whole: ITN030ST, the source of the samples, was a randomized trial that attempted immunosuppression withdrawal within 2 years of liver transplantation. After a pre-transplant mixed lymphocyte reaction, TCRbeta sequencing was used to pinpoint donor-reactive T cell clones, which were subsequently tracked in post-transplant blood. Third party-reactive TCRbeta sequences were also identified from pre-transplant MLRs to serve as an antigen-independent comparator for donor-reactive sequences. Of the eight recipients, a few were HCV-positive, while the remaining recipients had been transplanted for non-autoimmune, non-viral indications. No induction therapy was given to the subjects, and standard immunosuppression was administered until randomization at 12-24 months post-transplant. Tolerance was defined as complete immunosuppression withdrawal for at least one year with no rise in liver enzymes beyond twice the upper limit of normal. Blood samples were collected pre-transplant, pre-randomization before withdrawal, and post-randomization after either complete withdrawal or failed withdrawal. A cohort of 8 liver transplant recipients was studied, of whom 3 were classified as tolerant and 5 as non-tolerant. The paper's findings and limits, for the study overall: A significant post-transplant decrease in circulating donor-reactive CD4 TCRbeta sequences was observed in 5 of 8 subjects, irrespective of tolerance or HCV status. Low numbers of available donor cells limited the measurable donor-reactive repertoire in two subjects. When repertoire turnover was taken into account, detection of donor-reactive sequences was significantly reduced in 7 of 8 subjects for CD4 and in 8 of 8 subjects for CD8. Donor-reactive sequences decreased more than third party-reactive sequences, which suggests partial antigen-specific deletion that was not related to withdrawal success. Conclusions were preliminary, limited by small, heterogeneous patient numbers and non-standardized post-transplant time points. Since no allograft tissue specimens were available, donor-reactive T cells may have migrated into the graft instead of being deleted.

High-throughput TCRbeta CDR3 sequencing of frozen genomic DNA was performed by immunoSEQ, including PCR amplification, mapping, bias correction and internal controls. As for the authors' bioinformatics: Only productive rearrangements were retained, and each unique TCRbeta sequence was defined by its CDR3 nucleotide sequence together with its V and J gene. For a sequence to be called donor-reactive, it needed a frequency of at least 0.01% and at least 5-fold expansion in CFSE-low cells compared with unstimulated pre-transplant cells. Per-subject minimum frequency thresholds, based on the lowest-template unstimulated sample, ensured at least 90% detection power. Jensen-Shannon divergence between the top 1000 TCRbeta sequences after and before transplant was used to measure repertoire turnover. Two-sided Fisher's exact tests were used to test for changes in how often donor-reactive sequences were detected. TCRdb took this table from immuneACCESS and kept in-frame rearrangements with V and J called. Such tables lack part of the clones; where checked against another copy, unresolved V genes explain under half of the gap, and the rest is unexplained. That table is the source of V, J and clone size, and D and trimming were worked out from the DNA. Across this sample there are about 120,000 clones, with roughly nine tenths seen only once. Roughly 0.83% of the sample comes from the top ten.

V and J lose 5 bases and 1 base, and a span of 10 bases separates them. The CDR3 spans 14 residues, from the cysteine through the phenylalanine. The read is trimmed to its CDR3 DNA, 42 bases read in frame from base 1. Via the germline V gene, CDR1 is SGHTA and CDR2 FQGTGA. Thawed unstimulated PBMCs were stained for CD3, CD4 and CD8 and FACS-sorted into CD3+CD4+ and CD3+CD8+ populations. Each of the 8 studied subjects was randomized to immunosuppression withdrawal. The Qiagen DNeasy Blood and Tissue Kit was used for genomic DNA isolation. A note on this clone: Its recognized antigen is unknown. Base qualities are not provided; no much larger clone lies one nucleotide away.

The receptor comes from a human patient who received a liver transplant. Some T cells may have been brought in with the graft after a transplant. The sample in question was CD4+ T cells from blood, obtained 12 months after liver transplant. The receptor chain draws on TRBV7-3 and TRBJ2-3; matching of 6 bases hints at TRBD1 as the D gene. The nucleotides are TGTGCCAGCAGCCTCAGGACAGGCACAGATACGCAGTATTTT. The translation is CASSLRTGTDTQYF.